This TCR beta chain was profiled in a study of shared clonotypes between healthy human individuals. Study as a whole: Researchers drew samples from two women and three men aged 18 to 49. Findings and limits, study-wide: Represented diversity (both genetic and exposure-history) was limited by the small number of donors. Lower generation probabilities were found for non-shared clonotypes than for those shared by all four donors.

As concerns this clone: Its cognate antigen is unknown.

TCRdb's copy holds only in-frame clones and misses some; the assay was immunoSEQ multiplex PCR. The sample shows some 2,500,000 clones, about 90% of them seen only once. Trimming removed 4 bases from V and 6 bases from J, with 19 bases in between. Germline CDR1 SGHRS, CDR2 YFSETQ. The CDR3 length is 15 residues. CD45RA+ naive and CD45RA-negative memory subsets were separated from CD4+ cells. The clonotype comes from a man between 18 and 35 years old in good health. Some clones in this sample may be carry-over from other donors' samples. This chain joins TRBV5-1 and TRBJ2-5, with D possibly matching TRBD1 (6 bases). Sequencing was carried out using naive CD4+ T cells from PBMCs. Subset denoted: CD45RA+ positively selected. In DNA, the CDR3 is TGCGCCAGCAGCCCTACGAAACAGGGTGCGAAGACCCAGTACTTC. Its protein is CASSPTKQGAKTQYF.